This entry describes one TCR beta chain. Its antigen remains unknown. The data originate from a study of a mutant IDH1 vaccine in newly diagnosed glioma. Study as a whole: Mean patient age was approximately 39 years; approximately 60% were male and approximately 40% female.

This CDR3 is built from 13 residues. The ends were cut back, 8 bases at V and 0 bases at J, with 8 bases in the middle. The germline V gene has CDR1 MRHNA and CDR2 SNTAGT. The table came from immunoSEQ multiplex PCR; TCRdb's copy has only in-frame clones and leaves some out. The sample comprises tens of thousands of clones, 80% to 90% of which are singletons, and 1.5% to 2% rests with the top ten. The sample's time point: week 35, safety follow-up. All doses held 300 ug of mutant IDH1 20-mer peptide, with topical imiquimod. The vaccination schedule gave patients eight doses in weeks 1, 3, 5, 7, 11, 15, 19 and 23.

The receptor's source is a man in his forties or fifties with glioma. Here the sequenced sample was PBMCs, taken from a glioma patient whose treatment included an IDH1 peptide vaccine. The chain combines TRBV6-4 with TRBJ2-1, with D unclear. The CDR3 coding sequence is TGTGCCAGCTCGGACGTCTCCTACAATGAGCAGTTCTTC. It translates to CASSDVSYNEQFF.